The present T cell receptor (beta chain) was sequenced within a study of response to subunit inactivated influenza vaccine. Study-wide results and limits: That few new T cells are recruited by each seasonal influenza vaccination was the authors' suggestion.

The CDR3 covers 15 residues. CDR1 and CDR2 (germline): SGHTA, FQGNSA. Between the trimmed V and J ends, which lost 1 base and 4 bases, there was a span of 13 bases. TCRdb recomputed calls from the RT-PCR reads with MiXCR, one row per CDR3 protein. The data show 300,000 to 350,000 distinct CDR3 sequences, with 22% seen just once and about a tenth held by the top ten. This clonotype was recorded a few times. Its antigen is undetermined. V usage is TRBV7-2 and J usage is TRBJ1-1; D gene uncertain. The sequence was collected from a man aged 45 to 75 who received an inactivated influenza vaccine. The sample consisted of PBMCs from blood, taken approximately 20 months after vaccination. As DNA, the CDR3 is TGTGCCAGCAGCTTAGTGTTTCGGGGTCTCACTGAAGCTTTCTTT. Translation: CASSLVFRGLTEAFF.